Listed below are T cell receptor beta chains from one sample, sequenced in a study of CD8+ T cells in alopecia areata. TCRdb's copy holds only in-frame clones and misses some; the assay was immunoSEQ multiplex PCR. In the table there are approximately 130,000 clones, approximately 60% of which are singletons. The specimen comprised CD4+ T cells sorted from blood, sampled at week 4, from a patient treated with tofacitinib. These receptors all come from a human donor with alopecia areata. Each CDR3 is given with its conserved first and last residue. D genes are given only for firm matches. Clone size is shown for a subset of rows, as once, few, many or a class of expanded clone.

D,size,V,J,CDR3,DNA
TRBD2,NA,TRBV30,TRBJ2-3,CAWRREERDTQYF,TGTGCCTGGAGACGGGAGGAACGAGATACGCAGTATTTT
TRBD1,few,TRBV29-1,TRBJ1-1,CSVQGGMTEAFF,TGCAGCGTTCAGGGGGGAATGACTGAAGCTTTCTTT
TRBD2,NA,TRBV25-1,TRBJ2-7,CASSGTSGERWSYEQYF,TGTGCCAGCAGTGGGACTAGCGGGGAGCGTTGGTCCTACGAGCAGTACTTC
NA,NA,TRBV25-1,TRBJ2-7,CASSELWRQEIYEQYF,TGTGCCAGCAGTGAACTATGGAGACAGGAGATTTACGAGCAGTACTTC
TRBD1,few,TRBV29-1,TRBJ1-5,CSVAGTVDQPQHF,TGCAGCGTTGCCGGGACAGTGGATCAGCCCCAGCATTTT
NA,few,TRBV7-9,TRBJ1-1,CASSPFNTEAFF,TGTGCCAGCAGCCCCTTTAACACTGAAGCTTTCTTT
NA,NA,TRBV7-2,TRBJ1-1,CASRLQGNTEAFF,TGTGCCAGCAGACTACAGGGGAACACTGAAGCTTTCTTT
TRBD1,NA,TRBV5-6,TRBJ2-7,CASSSSRDRESYEQYF,TGTGCCAGCAGCTCGTCCCGGGACAGGGAATCCTACGAGCAGTACTTC
NA,NA,TRBV20-1,TRBJ2-5,CSARRQETQYF,TGCAGTGCTAGGAGACAAGAGACCCAGTACTTC
NA,NA,TRBV19,TRBJ2-5,CASSIGQPQETQYF,TGTGCCAGTAGTATCGGTCAGCCCCAAGAGACCCAGTACTTC
TRBD1,NA,TRBV5-1,TRBJ1-4,CASSWTGTGAGNEKLFF,TGCGCCAGCAGCTGGACCGGGACAGGGGCCGGTAATGAAAAACTGTTTTTT
NA,NA,TRBV7-9,TRBJ1-1,CASSLGEGNTEAFF,TGTGCCAGCAGCTTAGGGGAGGGAAACACTGAAGCTTTCTTT
TRBD2,few,TRBV2,TRBJ2-1,CASSVVAGNEQFF,TGTGCCAGCAGTGTTGTAGCGGGCAATGAGCAGTTCTTC
TRBD1,NA,TRBV4-3,TRBJ1-2,CASSQTDRANYGYTF,TGCGCCAGCAGCCAAACTGACAGGGCTAACTATGGCTACACCTTC